The 18 T cell receptor beta chains given below trace back to one sample, sequenced in a study of blood T cell repertoires in COVID-19. Libraries were prepared by immunoSEQ multiplex PCR; TCRdb keeps only in-frame clonotypes and omits some of them. The sample records hundreds of thousands of clones, roughly 90% being singletons. Sequencing used peripheral blood. The receptor source for this set is a woman aged 30 to 39 with COVID-19, enrolled during active disease.

The chain is built from TRBV14 and TRBJ2-1, with D possibly being TRBD2 (5 bases). V gave up 4 bases and J gave up 0 bases, with 10 bases separating them. Germline-derived CDR1 and CDR2 are SGHDN and FVKESK. CDR3 size: 15 residues. CDR3 bases: TGTGCCAGCAGCCCCGGACTGAGCTCCTACAATGAGCAGTTCTTC. Translated: CASSPGLSSYNEQFF.

The gene calls are TRBV7-2 and TRBJ2-1; D may be TRBD2 (6 bases). Trimming removed 3 bases at V and 3 bases at J, with 15 bases between. The CDR3 spans 16 residues. CDR1 SGHTA and CDR2 FQGNSA come from the germline V gene. CDR3 protein: CASSFSMVADYNEQFF. In nucleotides, the CDR3 is TGTGCCAGCAGCTTTTCGATGGTAGCGGACTACAATGAGCAGTTCTTC.

This chain joins TRBV9 and TRBJ1-6, with 9 bases matching TRBD1. There are 15 residues in the CDR3. J lost 7 bases, V lost 0 bases, and 2 bases had no gene match. The germline V gene encodes CDR1 SGDLS and CDR2 YYNGEE. The CDR3 bases are TGTGCCAGCAGCGTAGGGACAGGGGTAAATTCACCCCTCCACTTT. Residues: CASSVGTGVNSPLHF.

The V and J genes are TRBV2 and TRBJ2-7; D remains ambiguous. The CDR3 consists of 15 residues. Per germline, CDR1 SNHLY and CDR2 FYNNEI. Trimming pared 5 bases from V and 3 bases from J, leaving 17 bases between. The CDR3 region is CASSFLLPPNYEQYF. The DNA for the CDR3 is TGTGCCAGCAGTTTTCTGTTGCCCCCTAACTACGAGCAGTACTTC.

The chain recombines TRBV27 with TRBJ2-2; perhaps TRBD1 as D (6 bases). CDR3 length equals 17 residues. Trimming left V 3 bases short and J 4 bases short, with 18 bases between. Per germline, CDR1 MNHEY and CDR2 SMNVEV (reference sequence). This CDR3 is CASSFGYNRVGTGELFF. The CDR3 bases are TGTGCCAGCAGTTTCGGTTACAACAGGGTCGGCACCGGGGAGCTGTTTTTT.

This clone appeared once. The rearrangement uses TRBV28 and TRBJ2-1; TRBD1 matches 7 bases. J gave up 10 bases and V 6 bases, and 6 bases lay outside the gene matches. The germline CDR1 and CDR2 sequences are MDHEN and SYDVKM. There are 12 residues in the CDR3. As DNA, the CDR3 is TGTGCCAGCAGGACAGGGCGCCGGGAGCAGTTCTTC. It encodes CASRTGRREQFF.

This clone has a single count. The V call is TRBV3-1 (or the pseudogene TRBV3-2), the J call TRBJ2-5; D is possibly TRBD2 (5 bases). The CDR3 has 13 residues. Germline V gives CDR1 LGHDT, CDR2 YNNKEL (reference sequence). The V and J ends lost 8 bases and 2 bases respectively, with 12 bases between them. Here the CDR3 DNA reads TGTGCCAGCGCCGCGGGCAGGCAAGAGACCCAGTACTTC. Residues: CASAAGRQETQYF.

The V gene is TRBV5-1, the J gene TRBJ1-2; TRBD1 might be the D (5 bases). Germline CDR1 reads SGHRS; CDR2 reads YFSETQ. The CDR3 totals 13 residues. V lost 5 bases and J lost 4, with 12 bases in between. Here the CDR3 reads CASRQTAIYGYTF. For the CDR3, the DNA is TGCGCCAGCAGACAGACAGCGATCTATGGCTACACCTTC.

The chain is built from TRBV6-5 and TRBJ1-1; 8 bases match TRBD1. The V segment lost 0 bases and the J segment 7 bases; nucleotides outside the gene matches: 10. Per germline, CDR1 MNHEY and CDR2 SVGAGI. The length of the CDR3 is 16 residues. The CDR3 sequence is CASSYSTGAGRNEAFF. The CDR3 region has the DNA TGTGCCAGCAGTTACTCGACAGGGGCAGGTAGGAATGAAGCTTTCTTT.

The rearrangement uses TRBV6-5 and TRBJ2-7; D unresolved. CDR3 size: 14 residues. Trimming stripped 7 bases from V and 2 bases from J, with 15 bases between. Germline assignment: CDR1 MNHEY and CDR2 SVGAGI. Here the CDR3 DNA reads TGTGCCAGCACCCCATCGGGTACTACCTACGAGCAGTACTTC. Protein product: CASTPSGTTYEQYF.

The V and J genes are TRBV9 and TRBJ2-3, with TRBD1 identical over 8 bases. The trim removed 5 bases at V and 4 bases at J, leaving 6 bases unmatched. This CDR3 has 14 residues. Germline-derived CDR1 and CDR2 are SGDLS and YYNGEE. The CDR3 DNA follows: TGTGCCAGCAGGAGAGCAGGGGGCGCAGATACGCAGTATTTT. It translates to CASRRAGGADTQYF. Full variable domain (missing parts from reference TRBV9 and TRBJ2-3): DSGVTQTPKHLITATGQRVTLRCSPRSGDLSVYWYQQSLDQGLQFLIQYYNGEERAKGNILERFSAQQFPDLHSELNLSSLELGDSALYFCASRRAGGADTQYFGPGTRLTVL.

This clone came up once. The chain couples TRBV30 to TRBJ1-5; D may be TRBD1 (6 bases). Per the germline V gene, CDR1 is GTSNPN and CDR2 is SVGIG (reference sequence). This CDR3 is 14 amino acids long. The V end lost 2 bases, the J end lost 7 bases, and 15 bases lay between the germline ends. The CDR3 reads CAWSSSGAAQPQHF. The DNA for the CDR3 is TGTGCCTGGAGTTCTTCAGGGGCAGCACAGCCCCAGCATTTT.

This chain uses TRBV4-2 with TRBJ1-2, with no clear D. CDR1 and CDR2 from the germline V gene are LGHNA and YNFKEQ. The CDR3 is 15 amino acids. Trimming took off 1 base at V and 3 bases at J, with 12 bases between the two ends. CDR3 region: CASSQATDFYYGYTF. The CDR3 nucleotides read TGTGCCAGCAGCCAAGCTACGGACTTTTACTATGGCTACACCTTC.

This rearrangement joins TRBV10-2 to TRBJ2-3; 13 bases fit TRBD2. Germline CDR1 WSHSY, CDR2 SAAADI. The CDR3 covers 21 residues. J was trimmed by 0 bases and V by 3 bases; bases with no gene match: 15. DNA of the CDR3: TGCGCCAGCAGTGAAACAGGGCCCCGGACTAGCGGGAGCCTAAGCACAGATACGCAGTATTTT. Its translation is CASSETGPRTSGSLSTDTQYF.

J is TRBJ1-3 and V is TRBV18; D remains unclear. The germline V and J ends were trimmed by 2 bases and 0 bases, with 11 bases remaining between them. This CDR3 is built from 16 residues. Germline loops: CDR1 KGHSH, CDR2 LQKENI. CDR3 amino acids: CASSPSARFSGNTIYF. The CDR3 DNA reads TGTGCCAGCTCACCATCTGCCCGGTTCTCTGGAAACACCATATATTTT.

The chain uses TRBV5-4 and TRBJ1-2, with D possibly TRBD1 on 6 matching bases. Trimming shortened V by 2 bases and J by 4 bases, and 9 bases separated the two germline ends. This CDR3 comprises 13 residues. Germline CDR1 reads SGHNT; CDR2 reads YYREEE (reference sequence). As DNA, the CDR3 is TGTGCCAGCAGCTTAAGGGACATCTATGGCTACACCTTC. Translated: CASSLRDIYGYTF. Based on the CDR3 plus reference TRBV5-4 and TRBJ1-2, the full variable domain is ETGVTQSPTHLIKTRGQQVTLRCSSQSGHNTVSWYQQALGQGPQFIFQYYREEENGRGNFPPRFSGLQFPNYSSELNVNALELDDSALYLCASSLRDIYGYTFGSGTRLTVV.

The chain recombines TRBV10-3 with TRBJ2-5; D call uncertain. CDR1 and CDR2 from the germline V gene are ENHRY and SYGVKD. The CDR3 is 11 residues long. Trimming took 6 bases from V and 5 from J, leaving 7 bases between them. The CDR3 region has the DNA TGTGCCATCAGGGTCGGGGAGACCCAGTACTTC. Amino acids: CAIRVGETQYF.

The rearrangement joins TRBV9 to TRBJ1-3; 7 bases line up with TRBD1. Germline CDR1 and CDR2: SGDLS and YYNGEE. CDR3 size: 14 residues. V shed 3 bases, J shed 4 bases, and the junction held 4 bases outside the gene matches. The CDR3, as DNA: TGTGCCAGCAGCGCGGGGACAGAAGGAAACACCATATATTTT. Translated: CASSAGTEGNTIYF.